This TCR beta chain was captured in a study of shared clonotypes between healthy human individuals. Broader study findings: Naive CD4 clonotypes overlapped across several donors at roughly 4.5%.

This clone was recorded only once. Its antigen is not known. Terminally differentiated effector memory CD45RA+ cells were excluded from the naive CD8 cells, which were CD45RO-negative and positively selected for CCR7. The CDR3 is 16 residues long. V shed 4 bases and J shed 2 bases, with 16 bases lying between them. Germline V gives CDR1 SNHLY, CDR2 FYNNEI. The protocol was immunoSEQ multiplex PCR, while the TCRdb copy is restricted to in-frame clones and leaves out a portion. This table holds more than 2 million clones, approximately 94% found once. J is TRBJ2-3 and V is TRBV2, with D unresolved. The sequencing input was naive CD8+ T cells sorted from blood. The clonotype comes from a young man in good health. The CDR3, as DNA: TGTGCCAGCAGTGTAGTAGTCATTACACCCACAGATACGCAGTATTTT. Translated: CASSVVVITPTDTQYF.